These T cell receptor beta chains were read from a single sample in a study of blood T cell repertoires in COVID-19. TCRdb's table, derived via immunoSEQ multiplex PCR, lists solely in-frame clones and lacks some. Counted here are about 480,000 clones, roughly 90% occurring once; the ten biggest clones make up approximately 2%. The sequencing sample was made of PBMCs or T cells enriched from blood (not recorded which). The receptor set was obtained from a woman between 35 and 50 years old who had recovered from COVID-19. Each CDR3 is given with its conserved first and last residue. The D gene is left open where the match is weak.

j_call d_call v_call cdr3_aa cdr3_nt
TRBJ1-3 . TRBV4-3 CASSPGNPGNTIYF TGCGCCAGCAGCCCCGGTAACCCTGGAAACACCATATATTTT
TRBJ2-1 . TRBV29-1 CSARDTPRSYNEQFF TGCAGCGCACGGGACACTCCGAGGTCCTACAATGAGCAGTTCTTC
TRBJ2-1 . TRBV6-6 CASSILENEQFF TGTGCCAGCAGTATATTAGAGAATGAGCAGTTCTTC
TRBJ1-5 TRBD1 TRBV24-1 CATSDSQGDQPQHF TGTGCCACCAGTGATTCACAGGGGGATCAGCCCCAGCATTTT
TRBJ2-1 TRBD1 TRBV27 CASSPGTGKYNEQFF TGTGCCAGCAGCCCCGGGACAGGGAAATACAATGAGCAGTTCTTC
TRBJ1-3 . TRBV30 CAWSERVSGNTIYF TGTGCCTGGAGTGAGAGGGTCTCTGGAAACACCATATATTTT
TRBJ1-5 . TRBV5-4 CASSLDRVGQPQHF TGTGCCAGCAGCTTGGACAGGGTCGGCCAGCCCCAGCATTTT
TRBJ2-1 TRBD2 TRBV27 CASSQAGREVHEQFF TGTGCCAGCAGTCAGGCGGGGCGGGAGGTACATGAGCAGTTCTTC
TRBJ2-7 . TRBV14 CASSRDISYEQYF TGTGCCAGCAGCCGGGACATAAGCTACGAGCAGTACTTC
TRBJ2-2 TRBD2 TRBV7-6 CASSLPHSSGINTGELFF TGTGCCAGCAGCTTACCCCACTCTAGCGGTATTAACACCGGGGAGCTGTTTTTT
TRBJ2-7 . TRBV5-6 CASSFRGVRYEQYF TGTGCCAGCAGCTTCAGGGGCGTACGGTACGAGCAGTACTTC